Listed here are 25 T cell receptor beta chains from one sample, sequenced in a study of Ad26.COV2.S vaccination and SARS-CoV-2 variants. The table came from immunoSEQ multiplex PCR; TCRdb's copy has only in-frame clones and leaves some out. The profile covers approximately 350,000 clones, with 83% appearing a single time and almost 7.5% taken by the ten largest. Stated treatment: 15 to 20 received Ad26.COV2.S at low or high dose, single or two shots; about 5 received placebo; per-sample allocation not given. Day 63 after the first vaccine or placebo injection was the time point for sampling. Sample: peripheral blood, taken in a trial of Ad26.COV2.S vaccine versus placebo. The receptor set was obtained from a person aged 18 to 59 who received the Ad26.COV2.S COVID-19 vaccine or a placebo.

The chain couples TRBV15 to TRBJ2-7, with no clear D. In germline, CDR1 is LNHNV, CDR2 YYDKDF (reference sequence). The CDR3 is 13 amino acids. Trimming took 4 bases from V and 4 from J, leaving 11 bases between them. The CDR3 sequence is CATSTDMLYEQYF. CDR3 bases: TGTGCCACCAGCACAGACATGCTTTACGAGCAGTACTTC.

The chain recombines TRBV18 with TRBJ1-1; perhaps TRBD1 as D (5 bases). Per the germline V gene, CDR1 is KGHSH and CDR2 is LQKENI. V was clipped by 3 bases and J by 9 bases, with 14 bases between them. The CDR3 consists of 13 residues. CDR3 coding DNA: TGTGCCAGCTCACCGGCGGGGGGATCCCAAGCTTTCTTT. It yields the protein CASSPAGGSQAFF.

The rearrangement links TRBV19 to TRBJ2-7, with 7 bases lining up with TRBD2. V gave up 2 bases and J gave up 5 bases; unmatched junction bases: 0. The CDR3 sequence is 12 residues long. Looked up from germline, CDR1 is LNHDA and CDR2 is SQIVND (reference sequence). The CDR3 here is CASSIRGDEQYF. The CDR3 DNA reads as TGTGCCAGTAGTATACGGGGGGACGAGCAGTACTTC.

The J gene is TRBJ1-5, the V gene TRBV7-8; D call uncertain. The CDR3 is 12 residues long. The V end was cut by 3 bases, the J end by 1 base, with 1 base between. Germline V gene lookup returns CDR1 SGHVS and CDR2 FQNEAQ. The chain's CDR3 is CASSFSNQPQHF. CDR3 sequence (DNA): TGTGCCAGCAGCTTCAGCAATCAGCCCCAGCATTTT. Based on the CDR3 plus reference TRBV7-8 and TRBJ1-5, the full variable domain is GAGVSQSPRYKVAKRGQDVALRCDPISGHVSLFWYQQALGQGPEFLTYFQNEAQLDKSGLPSDRFFAERPEGSVSTLKIQRTQQEDSAVYLCASSFSNQPQHFGDGTRLSIL.

The chain is built from TRBV9 and TRBJ1-1; a possible D gene is TRBD1 (5 bases). The CDR3 is 15 residues long. CDR1 is SGDLS and CDR2 is YYNGEE in the germline V gene. V lost 0 bases to trimming and J lost 1 base, with 10 bases between them. The CDR3 loop reads CASSVVGTGNTEAFF. As DNA, the CDR3 is TGTGCCAGCAGCGTAGTCGGGACTGGGAACACTGAAGCTTTCTTT.

This chain uses TRBV30 with TRBJ1-1, with D maybe TRBD1 (6 bases). The germline V and J ends were trimmed by 1 base and 0 bases, with 12 bases remaining between them. Looked up from germline, CDR1 is GTSNPN and CDR2 is SVGIG (reference sequence). The CDR3 length is 15 residues. The CDR3 sequence: CAWSGGGGMNTEAFF. CDR3 DNA: TGTGCCTGGAGTGGGGGGGGCGGTATGAACACTGAAGCTTTCTTT.

V and J are TRBV3-1 (or the pseudogene TRBV3-2) and TRBJ2-6, with D possibly TRBD1 on 5 matching bases. The CDR3 is 15 amino acids. Germline assignment: CDR1 LGHDT and CDR2 YNNKEL (reference sequence). V lost 6 bases and J 2 bases, leaving 11 bases between the germline ends. DNA of the CDR3: TGTGCCAGCAGACCCGAAGGGGCTGGGGCCAACGTCCTGACTTTC. It codes for CASRPEGAGANVLTF.

The rearrangement joins TRBV6-2 or TRBV6-3 to TRBJ2-2; unclear D gene. The V gene's germline CDR1 is MNHEY and CDR2 SVGEGT. Between the trimmed V and J ends, which lost 6 bases and 7 bases, there was a span of 6 bases. The CDR3 is 11 residues long. The DNA of the CDR3 is TGTGCCAGCAGCAGTAACGGGGAGCTGTTTTTT. Protein sequence: CASSSNGELFF.

V and J are TRBV3-1 (or the pseudogene TRBV3-2) and TRBJ2-3, with D possibly matching TRBD2 (6 bases). V lost 4 bases and J lost 2, with 13 bases in between. Per germline, CDR1 LGHDT and CDR2 YNNKEL (reference sequence). The CDR3 totals 15 residues. CDR3 protein: CASSLTLAYTDTQYF. In DNA, the CDR3 is TGTGCCAGCAGCCTCACACTAGCCTACACAGATACGCAGTATTTT.

This clone was seen more than once but under ten times. The rearrangement uses TRBV30 and TRBJ2-2; 10 nucleotides line up with TRBD1. CDR1 and CDR2 from the germline V gene are GTSNPN and SVGIG (reference sequence). V lost 8 bases, J lost 5 bases, and 8 bases stayed unmatched. CDR3 length equals 14 residues. This CDR3 reads CAGAGTGVTGELFF. CDR3 DNA sequence: TGTGCCGGAGCCGGGACAGGGGTTACCGGGGAGCTGTTTTTT.

This chain uses TRBV19 with TRBJ1-2, with a possible D match to TRBD1 (5 bases). This CDR3 spans 10 amino acids. Germline lookup yields CDR1 LNHDA and CDR2 SQIVND (reference sequence). Trimming took 11 bases from V and 7 from J, leaving 11 bases between them. CDR3 DNA sequence: TGTGCCTGCTTTCAGGGTGGCTACACCTTC. Translation gives CACFQGGYTF.

CDR3 sequence reads: CASSPRTGGHGYTF. In DNA form, the CDR3 reads TGTGCCAGCAGCCCTAGAACAGGGGGCCATGGCTACACCTTC. V gene TRBV7-2 combines with J gene TRBJ1-2; 9 nucleotides match TRBD1. Looked up from germline, CDR1 is SGHTA and CDR2 is FQGNSA. The V segment lost 5 bases and the J segment 6 bases; nucleotides outside the gene matches: 7. The CDR3 runs to 14 residues.

The J gene is TRBJ2-2, the V gene TRBV7-2, with 8 bases fitting TRBD1. The length of the CDR3 is 14 residues. Per the germline V gene, CDR1 is SGHTA and CDR2 is FQGNSA. V was clipped by 5 bases and J by 6 bases; unmatched bases: 5. The CDR3 DNA follows: TGTGCCAGCAGCCGTGACAGGGGCGCCGGGGAGCTGTTTTTT. This gives the protein CASSRDRGAGELFF.

The rearrangement joins TRBV18 to TRBJ2-2; TRBD2 might be the D (6 bases). In germline, CDR1 is KGHSH, CDR2 LQKENI. V lost 3 bases to trimming and J lost 6 bases, with 11 bases between them. The CDR3 runs to 14 residues. The CDR3 loop is CASSPGTRSGELFF. The DNA of the CDR3 is TGTGCCAGCTCACCCGGGACTCGTTCCGGGGAGCTGTTTTTT.

The CDR3 region is CASSRQNEQYF. CDR3 nucleotide sequence: TGTGCCAGCAGCCGGCAAAACGAGCAGTACTTC. The chain couples TRBV3-1 (or the pseudogene TRBV3-2) to TRBJ2-7; D not certain. The CDR3 length is 11 residues. Deletions cut 4 bases from V and 5 bases from J, with 6 bases between. Germline CDR1 reads LGHDT; CDR2 reads YNNKEL (reference sequence).

The V and J genes are TRBV27 and TRBJ1-5; TRBD1 might be the D (5 bases). Germline values: CDR1 MNHEY, CDR2 SMNVEV (reference sequence). CDR3 length: 16 residues. V dropped 4 bases and J dropped 0 bases, with 13 bases sitting between them. CDR3 loop: CASSSGTVSSNQPQHF. CDR3 nucleotides: TGTGCCAGCAGTTCCGGGACGGTTAGTAGCAATCAGCCCCAGCATTTT.

J is TRBJ2-3 and V is TRBV12-3 or TRBV12-4; TRBD2 is a possible D gene (6 bases). V gave up 3 bases and J gave up 6 bases, with 7 bases separating them. The CDR3 has 12 amino acids. The chain's CDR3 is CASSFGGDTQYF. CDR3 bases: TGTGCCAGCAGTTTCGGAGGGGATACGCAGTATTTT.

The gene calls are TRBV3-1 (or the pseudogene TRBV3-2) and TRBJ2-1; D tentatively reads TRBD1 or TRBD2 (5 bases each). Trimming removed 6 bases from V and 4 bases from J, with 13 bases in between. CDR3 length equals 14 residues. CDR1 is LGHDT and CDR2 is YNNKEL in the germline V gene (reference sequence). CDR3 region: CASRRTGRYNEQFF. The CDR3, as DNA: TGTGCCAGCAGGAGAACGGGACGTTACAATGAGCAGTTCTTC.

The CDR3 nucleotides read TGTGCCACGAGAGGGACTAGCGGGACGACAGTCTACGAGCAGTACTTC. It is translated as CATRGTSGTTVYEQYF. The chain joins TRBV10-3 to TRBJ2-7; 13 bases agree with TRBD2. Trimming at V came to 10 bases and at J to 3 bases, leaving 12 bases not matched to a gene. The CDR3 has 16 residues. Per the germline V gene, CDR1 is ENHRY and CDR2 is SYGVKD.

CDR3 amino acids: CASGSTSGQETQYF. The CDR3 DNA follows: TGTGCCAGCGGATCGACTAGCGGACAAGAGACCCAGTACTTC. J is TRBJ2-5 and V is TRBV7-9; 9 bases match TRBD2. Germline-derived CDR1 and CDR2 are SEHNR and FQNEAQ (reference sequence). The CDR3 runs 14 residues. The V segment lost 8 bases and the J segment 2 bases; nucleotides outside the gene matches: 6.

This chain uses TRBV3-1 (or the pseudogene TRBV3-2) with TRBJ1-4, with no clear D. CDR1 LGHDT and CDR2 YNNKEL come from the germline V gene (reference sequence). V dropped 6 bases and J dropped 6 bases, with 11 bases sitting between them. The CDR3 spans 13 residues. CDR3 in amino acids: CASRGITDEKLFF. The DNA of the CDR3 is TGTGCCAGCAGAGGGATCACTGATGAAAAACTGTTTTTT.

The chain links TRBV6-6 to TRBJ2-7, with D perhaps matching TRBD1 or TRBD2 (5 bases each). Trimming cost V 5 bases and J 6 bases, with 26 bases left between them. The germline V gene has CDR1 MNHNY and CDR2 SVGAGI (reference sequence). The CDR3 extends over 17 amino acids. CDR3 in DNA: TGTGCCAGCAGTCCTTCCTCCGGGGACGCCCACCTTCGCGAGCAGTACTTC. Residues: CASSPSSGDAHLREQYF.

The V gene is TRBV5-1, the J gene TRBJ1-3; D is unclear. Germline-derived CDR1 and CDR2 are SGHRS and YFSETQ. The CDR3 is made up of 13 amino acids. V gave up 7 bases and J gave up 2 bases, with 10 bases separating them. The CDR3 spells CASRAPAGNTIYF. CDR3 bases: TGCGCCAGCCGAGCACCCGCTGGAAACACCATATATTTT.

This clone occurred a few times. The chain uses TRBV7-9 and TRBJ2-1, with 14 bases aligning to TRBD2. J gave up 7 bases and V 3 bases, and 5 bases lay outside the gene matches. Germline V gives CDR1 SEHNR, CDR2 FQNEAQ (reference sequence). The CDR3 spans 16 residues. CDR3 nucleotide sequence: TGTGCCAGCAGCTTGGGACTAGCGGGAGTAGGTAATGAGCAGTTCTTC. It yields the protein CASSLGLAGVGNEQFF.

The V gene is TRBV2, the J gene TRBJ2-3, with 8 bases that match TRBD1. CDR1 and CDR2 (germline): SNHLY, FYNNEI. The CDR3 runs to 13 residues. Trimming removed 7 bases from V and 1 base from J; junction bases left unmatched: 1. The CDR3 bases are TGTGCCAGCACGACAGGGGGCACAGATACGCAGTATTTT. Protein sequence: CASTTGGTDTQYF.